The TCR beta chain under discussion was sequenced for a study of T cell responses to AZD1222 COVID-19 vaccine. Study-wide results and limits: Regions left unmutated in variants are reportedly the target of nearly half of spike-specific TCRs. Baseline serology detected seropositivity in only six AZD1222 recipients.

Concerning this clone itself: Its antigen is still unknown.

V lost 5 bases to trimming and J lost 11 bases, with 18 bases between them. This CDR3 comprises 13 residues. Germline V gives CDR1 MDHEN, CDR2 SYDVKM. The table came from immunoSEQ multiplex PCR; TCRdb's copy has only in-frame clones and leaves some out. The sample records about 120,000 clones, 70% to 90% being singletons. The sequences come from peripheral blood, collected on day 0 of AZD1222 vaccination. The chain links TRBV28 to TRBJ1-1; D uncertain. The TCR was taken from an adult in good health. CDR3 nucleotides: TGTGCCAGCAGTACCAACGTTAGGGTTCAGGCTTTCTTT. Its protein is CASSTNVRVQAFF.